These 13 T cell receptor beta chains were sequenced from one sample in a study of cytomegalovirus exposure and HLA in healthy donors. The PCR was carried out with 60 Vbeta primers and 13 Jbeta primers. Some clones are missing from TCRdb's copy, which holds only in-frame ones; the method was immunoSEQ multiplex PCR. The sample has roughly 150,000 clones; about 66% are singletons. The sample comprised PBMCs. These TCRs come from a human donor in good health.

The V gene is TRBV7-9, the J gene TRBJ2-3; 14 nucleotides agree with TRBD2. There are 18 residues in the CDR3. Germline CDR1 SEHNR, CDR2 FQNEAQ (reference sequence). V lost 5 bases, J lost 6 bases, and 13 bases stayed unmatched. The CDR3 loop reads CASSPRLAGGPVLDTQYF. The CDR3 region has the DNA TGTGCCAGCAGCCCCCGACTAGCGGGAGGGCCTGTTCTGGATACGCAGTATTTT. Full variable domain (missing parts from reference TRBV7-9 and TRBJ2-3): DTGVSQNPRHKITKRGQNVTFRCDPISEHNRLYWYRQTLGQGPEFLTYFQNEAQLEKSRLLSDRFSAERPKGSFSTLEIQRTEQGDSAMYLCASSPRLAGGPVLDTQYFGPGTRLTVL.

This clone appeared a single time. The chain has TRBV6-5 and TRBJ2-3; D is ambiguous. Germline V lookup: CDR1 MNHEY, CDR2 SVGAGI. Deletions cut 0 bases from V and 10 bases from J, with 20 bases between. This CDR3 is 16 amino acids long. For the CDR3, the DNA is TGTGCCAGCAGTTACTCGTTCGATGGCCCGATGATGGCGCAGTATTTT. Protein sequence: CASSYSFDGPMMAQYF.

The V and J genes are TRBV9 and TRBJ1-2; 9 nucleotides align to TRBD1. From germline, CDR1 is SGDLS and CDR2 YYNGEE. Trimming removed 3 bases from V and 3 bases from J; junction bases left unmatched: 6. The CDR3 is 15 amino acids. CDR3 sequence: CASSDYRGLDYGYTF. The CDR3 DNA follows: TGTGCCAGCAGCGATTACAGGGGGCTGGACTATGGCTACACCTTC.

This chain uses TRBV27 with TRBJ2-3; 7 nucleotides line up with TRBD1. V shed 2 bases, J shed 0 bases, and the junction held 8 bases outside the gene matches. In germline, CDR1 is MNHEY, CDR2 SMNVEV (reference sequence). The CDR3 runs to 17 residues. Here the CDR3 reads CASSLDRDSTSTDTQYF. The DNA of the CDR3 is TGTGCCAGCAGTTTAGACCGGGACAGCACTAGCACAGATACGCAGTATTTT.

This chain links TRBV28 with TRBJ1-3; the D gene is possibly TRBD1 (5 bases). The CDR3 runs 16 residues. Trimming took 3 bases from V and 0 from J, leaving 12 bases between them. The germline CDR1 and CDR2 sequences are MDHEN and SYDVKM. CDR3 sequence (DNA): TGTGCCAGCAGTTTGAATTGGGGGGACTCTGGAAACACCATATATTTT. Residues: CASSLNWGDSGNTIYF.

This clone appeared once. The chain combines TRBV10-3 with TRBJ1-1; the match to TRBD1 covers 7 bases. The ends lost 5 bases at V and 0 bases at J; junction bases unmatched: 3. The CDR3 is 14 amino acids. The germline V gene encodes CDR1 ENHRY and CDR2 SYGVKD. The CDR3 loop reads CAISSGQLNTEAFF. The CDR3 bases are TGTGCCATCAGTTCGGGACAGCTGAACACTGAAGCTTTCTTT.

V usage is TRBV7-8 and J usage is TRBJ1-4, with 7 bases matching TRBD1. This CDR3 comprises 15 residues. CDR1 and CDR2 (germline): SGHVS, FQNEAQ. Trimming removed 5 bases from V and 8 bases from J; junction bases left unmatched: 11. This chain's CDR3 is CASSGRQGEEEKLFF. The CDR3, as DNA: TGTGCCAGCAGCGGCAGACAGGGAGAGGAGGAAAAACTGTTTTTT.

V gene TRBV19 combines with J gene TRBJ1-4, with TRBD1 as a possible D gene (6 bases). This CDR3 region has 14 residues. CDR1 LNHDA and CDR2 SQIVND come from the germline V gene (reference sequence). Trimming removed 6 bases from V and 4 bases from J, with 12 bases in between. CDR3 nucleotides: TGTGCCAGTAGGCGGACAGACGATAATGAAAAACTGTTTTTT. This codes for CASRRTDDNEKLFF.

This clone was seen a handful of times. The chain has TRBV6-1 and TRBJ2-5; D may be TRBD2 (6 bases). There are 15 residues in the CDR3. Per the germline V gene, CDR1 is MNHNS and CDR2 is SASEGT. With 2 bases removed from V and 5 bases from J, the gap between germline ends came to 15 bases. In nucleotides, the CDR3 is TGTGCCAGCAGTGAATCCAGGAGGGCAAGGGAGACCCAGTACTTC. Translated: CASSESRRARETQYF.

The rearrangement links TRBV5-1 to TRBJ2-1; 7 positions match TRBD2. Germline lookup yields CDR1 SGHRS and CDR2 YFSETQ. The length of the CDR3 is 14 residues. V was clipped by 3 bases and J by 9 bases; unmatched bases: 9. The CDR3 loop is CASSSSTSVFEQFF. The CDR3 bases are TGCGCCAGCAGCTCTTCTACTAGCGTATTTGAGCAGTTCTTC.

The chain carries TRBV19 and TRBJ2-2; D is unclear. From germline, CDR1 is LNHDA and CDR2 SQIVND (reference sequence). The germline V and J ends were trimmed by 4 bases and 0 bases, with 6 bases remaining between them. There are 14 residues in the CDR3. The CDR3 DNA reads TGTGCCAGTAGTACGGTAGCGAACACCGGGGAGCTGTTTTTT. This translates into CASSTVANTGELFF.

The gene calls are TRBV5-1 and TRBJ2-5; TRBD1 matches 12 bases. CDR1 SGHRS and CDR2 YFSETQ come from the germline V gene. V lost 3 bases to trimming and J lost 3 bases; unmatched junction nucleotides: 3. This CDR3 comprises 15 residues. The CDR3 DNA sequence: TGCGCCAGCAGCTGGGGGACAGGGGGCGAAGAGACCCAGTACTTC. It encodes CASSWGTGGEETQYF. The full variable domain, its missing parts supplied by reference TRBV5-1 and TRBJ2-5, is KAGVTQTPRYLIKTRGQQVTLSCSPISGHRSVSWYQQTPGQGLQFLFEYFSETQRNKGNFPGRFSGRQFSNSRSEMNVSTLELGDSALYLCASSWGTGGEETQYFGPGTRLLVL.

V is TRBV19 and J is TRBJ1-4; 9 bases are a match to TRBD1. Germline lookup yields CDR1 LNHDA and CDR2 SQIVND (reference sequence). The CDR3 runs 16 residues. V lost 6 bases and J lost 3; bases outside the gene matches: 8. Here the CDR3 DNA reads TGTGCCAGTAGGAAAACAGGGGGCTCGGCTAATGAAAAACTGTTTTTT. It codes for CASRKTGGSANEKLFF.